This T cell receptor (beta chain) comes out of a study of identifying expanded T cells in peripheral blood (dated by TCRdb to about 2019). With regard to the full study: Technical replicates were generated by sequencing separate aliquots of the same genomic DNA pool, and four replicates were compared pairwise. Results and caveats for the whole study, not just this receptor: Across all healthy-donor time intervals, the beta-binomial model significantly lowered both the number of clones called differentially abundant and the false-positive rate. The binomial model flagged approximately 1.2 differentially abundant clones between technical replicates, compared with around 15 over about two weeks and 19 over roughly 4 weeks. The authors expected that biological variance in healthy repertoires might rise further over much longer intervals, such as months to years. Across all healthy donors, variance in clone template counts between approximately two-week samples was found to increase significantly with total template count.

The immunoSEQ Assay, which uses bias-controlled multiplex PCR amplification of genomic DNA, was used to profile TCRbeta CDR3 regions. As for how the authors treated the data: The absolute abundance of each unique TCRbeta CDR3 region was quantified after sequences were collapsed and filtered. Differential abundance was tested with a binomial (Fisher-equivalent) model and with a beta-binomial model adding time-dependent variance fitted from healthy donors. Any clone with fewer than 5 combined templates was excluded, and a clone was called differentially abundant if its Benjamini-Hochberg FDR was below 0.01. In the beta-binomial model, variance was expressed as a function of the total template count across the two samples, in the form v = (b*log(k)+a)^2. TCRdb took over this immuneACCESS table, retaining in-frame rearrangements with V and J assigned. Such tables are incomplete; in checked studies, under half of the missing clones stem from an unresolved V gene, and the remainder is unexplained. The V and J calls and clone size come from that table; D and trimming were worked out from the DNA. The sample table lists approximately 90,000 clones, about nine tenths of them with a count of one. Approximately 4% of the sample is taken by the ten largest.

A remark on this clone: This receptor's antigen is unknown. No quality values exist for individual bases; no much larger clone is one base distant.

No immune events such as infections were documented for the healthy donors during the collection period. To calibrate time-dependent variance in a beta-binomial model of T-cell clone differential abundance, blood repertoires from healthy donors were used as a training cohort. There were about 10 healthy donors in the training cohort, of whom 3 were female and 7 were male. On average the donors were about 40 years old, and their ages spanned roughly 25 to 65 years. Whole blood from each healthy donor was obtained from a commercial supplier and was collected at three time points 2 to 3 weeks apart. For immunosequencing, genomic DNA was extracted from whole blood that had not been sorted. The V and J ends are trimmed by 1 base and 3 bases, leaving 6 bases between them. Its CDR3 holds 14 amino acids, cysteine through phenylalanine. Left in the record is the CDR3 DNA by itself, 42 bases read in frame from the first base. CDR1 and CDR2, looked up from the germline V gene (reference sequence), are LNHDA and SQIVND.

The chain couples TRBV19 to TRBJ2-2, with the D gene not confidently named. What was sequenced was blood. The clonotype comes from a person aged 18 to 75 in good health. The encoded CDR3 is CASSIGGYTGELFF. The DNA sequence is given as TGTGCCAGTAGTATAGGTGGTTACACCGGGGAGCTGTTTTTT.